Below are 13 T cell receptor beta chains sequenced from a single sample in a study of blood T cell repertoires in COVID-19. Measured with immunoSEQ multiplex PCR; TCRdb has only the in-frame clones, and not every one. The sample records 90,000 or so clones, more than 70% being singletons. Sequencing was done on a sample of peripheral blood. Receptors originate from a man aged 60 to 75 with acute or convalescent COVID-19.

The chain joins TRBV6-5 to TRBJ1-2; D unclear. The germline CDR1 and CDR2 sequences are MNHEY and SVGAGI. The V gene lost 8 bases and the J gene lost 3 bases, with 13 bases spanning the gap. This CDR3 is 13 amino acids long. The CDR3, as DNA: TGTGCCAGCGGGCTGGGAGTGGACTATGGCTACACCTTC. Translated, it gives CASGLGVDYGYTF.

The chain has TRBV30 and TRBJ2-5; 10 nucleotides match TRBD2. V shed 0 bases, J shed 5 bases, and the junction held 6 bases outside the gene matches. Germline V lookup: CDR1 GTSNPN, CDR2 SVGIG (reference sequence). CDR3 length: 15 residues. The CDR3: CAWSVSGLARETQYF. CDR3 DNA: TGTGCCTGGAGTGTATCGGGACTAGCGAGGGAGACCCAGTACTTC.

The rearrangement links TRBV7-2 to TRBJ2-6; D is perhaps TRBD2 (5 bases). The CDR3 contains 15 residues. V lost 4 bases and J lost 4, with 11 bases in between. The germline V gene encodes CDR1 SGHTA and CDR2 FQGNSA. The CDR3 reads CASSSTAAGANVLTF. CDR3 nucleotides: TGTGCCAGCAGCTCCACAGCGGCGGGGGCCAACGTCCTGACTTTC.

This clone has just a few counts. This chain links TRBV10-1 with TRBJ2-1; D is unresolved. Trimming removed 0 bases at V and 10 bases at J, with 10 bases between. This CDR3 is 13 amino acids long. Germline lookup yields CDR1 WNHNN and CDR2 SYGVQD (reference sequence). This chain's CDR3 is CASSESGPQEQFF. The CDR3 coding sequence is TGCGCCAGCAGTGAGTCTGGGCCGCAGGAGCAGTTCTTC.

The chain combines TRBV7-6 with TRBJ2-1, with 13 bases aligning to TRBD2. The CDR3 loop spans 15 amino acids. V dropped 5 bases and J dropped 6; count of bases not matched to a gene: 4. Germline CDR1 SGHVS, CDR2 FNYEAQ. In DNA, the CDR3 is TGTGCCAGCAGCCAAACTAGCGGGAGGGCCAATGAGCAGTTCTTC. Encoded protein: CASSQTSGRANEQFF. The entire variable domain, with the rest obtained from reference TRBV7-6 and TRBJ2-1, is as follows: GAGVSQSPRYKVTKRGQDVALRCDPISGHVSLYWYRQALGQGPEFLTYFNYEAQQDKSGLPNDRFSAERPEGSISTLTIQRTEQRDSAMYRCASSQTSGRANEQFFGPGTRLTVL.

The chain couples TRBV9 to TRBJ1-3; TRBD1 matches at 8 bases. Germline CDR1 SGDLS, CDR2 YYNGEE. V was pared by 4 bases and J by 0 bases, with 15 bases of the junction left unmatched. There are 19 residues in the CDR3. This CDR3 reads CASSPEAGGTSISGNTIYF. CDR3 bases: TGTGCCAGCAGCCCCGAGGCAGGGGGCACCTCAATCTCTGGAAACACCATATATTTT. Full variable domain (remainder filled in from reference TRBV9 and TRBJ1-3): DSGVTQTPKHLITATGQRVTLRCSPRSGDLSVYWYQQSLDQGLQFLIQYYNGEERAKGNILERFSAQQFPDLHSELNLSSLELGDSALYFCASSPEAGGTSISGNTIYFGEGSWLTVV.

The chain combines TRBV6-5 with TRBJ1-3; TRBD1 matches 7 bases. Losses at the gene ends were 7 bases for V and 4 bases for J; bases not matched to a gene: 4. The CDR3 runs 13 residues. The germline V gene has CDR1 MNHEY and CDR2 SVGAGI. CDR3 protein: CASIQGEGNTIYF. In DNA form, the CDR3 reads TGTGCCAGCATCCAGGGGGAAGGAAACACCATATATTTT.

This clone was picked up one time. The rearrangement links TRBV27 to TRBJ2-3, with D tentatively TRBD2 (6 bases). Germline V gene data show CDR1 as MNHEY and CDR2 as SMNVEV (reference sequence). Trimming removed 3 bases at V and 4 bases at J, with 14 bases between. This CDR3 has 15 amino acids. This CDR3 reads CASSLIAGLADTQYF. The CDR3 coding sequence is TGTGCCAGCAGTTTGATCGCGGGATTAGCAGATACGCAGTATTTT.

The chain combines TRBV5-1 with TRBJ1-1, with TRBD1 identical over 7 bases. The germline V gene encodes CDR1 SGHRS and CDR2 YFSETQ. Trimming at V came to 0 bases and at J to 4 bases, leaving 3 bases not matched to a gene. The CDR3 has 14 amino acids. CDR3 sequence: CASSLEGAVTEAFF. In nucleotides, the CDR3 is TGCGCCAGCAGCTTGGAGGGGGCGGTCACTGAAGCTTTCTTT.

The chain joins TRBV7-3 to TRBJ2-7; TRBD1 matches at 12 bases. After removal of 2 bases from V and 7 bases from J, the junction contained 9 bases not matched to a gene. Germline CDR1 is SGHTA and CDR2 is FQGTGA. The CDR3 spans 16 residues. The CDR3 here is CASSLLPGQGAREQYF. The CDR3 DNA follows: TGTGCCAGCAGCTTACTACCGGGACAGGGGGCGCGAGAGCAGTACTTC.

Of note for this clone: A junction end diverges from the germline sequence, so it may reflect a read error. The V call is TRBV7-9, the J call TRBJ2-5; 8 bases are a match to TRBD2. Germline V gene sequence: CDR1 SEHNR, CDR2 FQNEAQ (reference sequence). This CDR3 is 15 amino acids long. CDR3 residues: CASSPALAGGDLSNF. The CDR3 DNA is TGTGCCAGCAGCCCCGCTCTAGCGGGCGGAGACCTCTCTAACTTC.

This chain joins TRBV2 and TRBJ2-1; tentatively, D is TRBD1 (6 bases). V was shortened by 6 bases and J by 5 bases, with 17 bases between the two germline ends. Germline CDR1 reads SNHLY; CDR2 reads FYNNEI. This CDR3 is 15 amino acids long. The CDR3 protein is CASSARGQNNNEQFF. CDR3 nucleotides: TGTGCCAGCAGCGCCCGAGGACAGAACAACAATGAGCAGTTCTTC.

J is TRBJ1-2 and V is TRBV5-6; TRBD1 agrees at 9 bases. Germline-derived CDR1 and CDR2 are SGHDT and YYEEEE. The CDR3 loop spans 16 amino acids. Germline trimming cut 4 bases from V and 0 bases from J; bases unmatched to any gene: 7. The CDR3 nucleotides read TGTGCCAGCAGCGAAAACAGGGGGCGAGCTAACTATGGCTACACCTTC. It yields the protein CASSENRGRANYGYTF.